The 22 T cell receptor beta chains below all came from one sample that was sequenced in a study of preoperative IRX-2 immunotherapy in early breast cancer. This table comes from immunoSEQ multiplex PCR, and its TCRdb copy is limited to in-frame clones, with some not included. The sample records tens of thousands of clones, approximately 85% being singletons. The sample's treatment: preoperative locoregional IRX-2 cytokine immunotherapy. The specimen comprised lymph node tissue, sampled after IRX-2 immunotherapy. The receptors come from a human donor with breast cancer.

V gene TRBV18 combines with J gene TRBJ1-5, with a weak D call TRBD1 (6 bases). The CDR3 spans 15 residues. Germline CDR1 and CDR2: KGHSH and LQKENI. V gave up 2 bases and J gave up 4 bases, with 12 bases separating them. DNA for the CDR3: TGTGCCAGCTCACCATCCGGAGGGGGAAATCAGCCCCAGCATTTT. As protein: CASSPSGGGNQPQHF.

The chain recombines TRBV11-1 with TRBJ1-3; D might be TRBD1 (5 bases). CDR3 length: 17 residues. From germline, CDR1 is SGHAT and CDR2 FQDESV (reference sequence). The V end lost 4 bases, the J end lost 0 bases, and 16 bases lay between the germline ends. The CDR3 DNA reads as TGTGCCAGCAGCTCAGGGATGGGGCTGAACTCTGGAAACACCATATATTTT. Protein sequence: CASSSGMGLNSGNTIYF.

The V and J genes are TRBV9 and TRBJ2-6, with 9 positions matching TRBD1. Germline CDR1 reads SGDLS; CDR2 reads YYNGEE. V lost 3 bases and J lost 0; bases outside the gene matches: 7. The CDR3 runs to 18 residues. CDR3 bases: TGTGCCAGCAGCGGGGACCGGGACAGGGTCTCTGGGGCCAACGTCCTGACTTTC. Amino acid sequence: CASSGDRDRVSGANVLTF.

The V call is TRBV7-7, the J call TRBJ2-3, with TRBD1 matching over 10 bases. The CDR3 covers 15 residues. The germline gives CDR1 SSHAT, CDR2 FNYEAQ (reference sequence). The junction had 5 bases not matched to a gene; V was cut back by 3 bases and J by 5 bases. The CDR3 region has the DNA TGTGCCAGCAGCTTCCGGGACAGGGGTGAAGATACGCAGTATTTT. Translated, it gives CASSFRDRGEDTQYF.

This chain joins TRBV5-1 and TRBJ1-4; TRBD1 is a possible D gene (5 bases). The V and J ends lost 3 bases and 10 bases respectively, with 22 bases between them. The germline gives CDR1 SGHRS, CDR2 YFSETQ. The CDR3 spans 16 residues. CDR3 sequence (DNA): TGCGCCAGCAGCTATGAGATCGGGACCCAAGCCGGAAAACTGTTTTTT. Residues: CASSYEIGTQAGKLFF.

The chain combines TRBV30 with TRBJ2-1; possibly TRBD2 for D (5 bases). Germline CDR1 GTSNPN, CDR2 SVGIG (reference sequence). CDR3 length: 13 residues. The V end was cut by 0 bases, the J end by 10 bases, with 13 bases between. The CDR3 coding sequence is TGTGCCTGGAGTGTAGGTCGGAGCGGCGAGCAGTTCTTC. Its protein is CAWSVGRSGEQFF.

CDR3 loop: CASSTRPYDLSKTSGGTDTQYF. CDR3 DNA sequence: TGTGCCAGCAGCACCCGACCCTACGACCTCTCAAAGACTAGCGGGGGCACAGATACGCAGTATTTT. The rearrangement uses TRBV7-6 and TRBJ2-3; 11 nucleotides line up with TRBD2. The trim removed 5 bases at V and 1 base at J, leaving 23 bases unmatched. The CDR3 has 22 amino acids. Germline CDR1 SGHVS, CDR2 FNYEAQ.

As DNA, the CDR3 is TGTGCCAGCGAAGGGGACAGCACAGATACGCAGTATTTT. Translated: CASEGDSTDTQYF. The chain employs TRBV7-8 and TRBJ2-3; the D gene could be TRBD1 or TRBD2 (5 bases each). V was cut by 8 bases and J by 0 bases, with 9 bases left in between. This CDR3 is built from 13 residues. Per the germline V gene, CDR1 is SGHVS and CDR2 is FQNEAQ.

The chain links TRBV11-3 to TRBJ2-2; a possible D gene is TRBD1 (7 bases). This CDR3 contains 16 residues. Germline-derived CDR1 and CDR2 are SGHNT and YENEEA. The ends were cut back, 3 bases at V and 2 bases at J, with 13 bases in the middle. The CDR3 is CASSLGGQINTGELFF. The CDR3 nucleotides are TGTGCCAGCAGCTTGGGGGGACAGATTAACACCGGGGAGCTGTTTTTT.

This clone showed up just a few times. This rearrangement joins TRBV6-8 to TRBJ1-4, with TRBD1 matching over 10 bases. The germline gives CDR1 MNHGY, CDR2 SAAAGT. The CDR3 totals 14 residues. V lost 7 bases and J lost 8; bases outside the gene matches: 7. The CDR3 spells CASNDRDRGEKLFF. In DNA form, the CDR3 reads TGTGCCAGCAACGACCGGGACAGGGGCGAAAAACTGTTTTTT.

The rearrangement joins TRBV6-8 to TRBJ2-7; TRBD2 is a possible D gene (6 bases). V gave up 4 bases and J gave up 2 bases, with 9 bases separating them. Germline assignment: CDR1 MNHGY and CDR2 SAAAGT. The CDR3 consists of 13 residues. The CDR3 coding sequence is TGTGCCAGCAGTTTAACGGGGGCCTACGAGCAGTACTTC. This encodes CASSLTGAYEQYF.

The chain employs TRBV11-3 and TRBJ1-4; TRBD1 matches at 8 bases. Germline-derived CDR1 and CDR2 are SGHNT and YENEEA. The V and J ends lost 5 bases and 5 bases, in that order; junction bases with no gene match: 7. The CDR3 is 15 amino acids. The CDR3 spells CASSLQGALNEKLFF. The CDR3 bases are TGTGCCAGCAGCCTCCAGGGGGCGTTGAATGAAAAACTGTTTTTT.

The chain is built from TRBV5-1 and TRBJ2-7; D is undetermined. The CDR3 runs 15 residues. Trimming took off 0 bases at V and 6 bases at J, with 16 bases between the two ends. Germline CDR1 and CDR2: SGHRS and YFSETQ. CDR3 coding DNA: TGCGCCAGCAGCTTGGTATCGCTCAGCCCAGTCGAGCAGTACTTC. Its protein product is CASSLVSLSPVEQYF. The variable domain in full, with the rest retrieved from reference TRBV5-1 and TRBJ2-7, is KAGVTQTPRYLIKTRGQQVTLSCSPISGHRSVSWYQQTPGQGLQFLFEYFSETQRNKGNFPGRFSGRQFSNSRSEMNVSTLELGDSALYLCASSLVSLSPVEQYFGPGTRLTVT.

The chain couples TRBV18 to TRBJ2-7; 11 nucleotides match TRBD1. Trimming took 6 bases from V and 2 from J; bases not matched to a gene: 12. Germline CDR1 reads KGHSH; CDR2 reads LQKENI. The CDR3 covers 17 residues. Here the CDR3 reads CASSQYYPGQGAYEQYF. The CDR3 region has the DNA TGTGCCAGCTCGCAATACTATCCGGGACAGGGGGCCTACGAGCAGTACTTC.

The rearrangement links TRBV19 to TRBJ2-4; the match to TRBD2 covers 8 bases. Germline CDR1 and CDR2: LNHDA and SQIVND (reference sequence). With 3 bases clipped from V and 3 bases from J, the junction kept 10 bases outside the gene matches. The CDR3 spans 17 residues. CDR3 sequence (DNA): TGTGCCAGTAGTATTGGCGGGGGGCGCTTTGGCAAAAACATTCAGTACTTC. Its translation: CASSIGGGRFGKNIQYF.

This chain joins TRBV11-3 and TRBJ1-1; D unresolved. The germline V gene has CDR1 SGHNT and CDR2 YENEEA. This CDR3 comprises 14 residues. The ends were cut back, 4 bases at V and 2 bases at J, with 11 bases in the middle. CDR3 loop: CASSSRATNTEAFF. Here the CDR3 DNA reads TGTGCCAGCAGCTCCCGGGCCACCAACACTGAAGCTTTCTTT.

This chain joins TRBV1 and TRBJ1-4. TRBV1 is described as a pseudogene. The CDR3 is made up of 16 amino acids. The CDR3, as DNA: TGCGCCAGCAGCCAAGTAATTTGGGGAGGGGAAGAAAAACTGTTTTTT. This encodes CASSQVIWGGEEKLFF.

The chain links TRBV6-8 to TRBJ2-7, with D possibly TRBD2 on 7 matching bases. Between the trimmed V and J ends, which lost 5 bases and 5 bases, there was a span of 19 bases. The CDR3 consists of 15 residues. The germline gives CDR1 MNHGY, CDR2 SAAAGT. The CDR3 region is CASSSVGGLSDEQYF. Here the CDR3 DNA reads TGTGCCAGCAGTAGTGTGGGGGGGCTATCGGACGAGCAGTACTTC.

This CDR3 is CASSNAKLAATDTQYF. The CDR3 region has the DNA TGTGCCAGTAGTAACGCTAAACTAGCGGCGACAGATACGCAGTATTTT. This chain connects TRBV19 to TRBJ2-3; 8 bases match TRBD2. V dropped 4 bases and J dropped 3; count of bases not matched to a gene: 9. Germline CDR1 and CDR2: LNHDA and SQIVND (reference sequence). The CDR3 loop spans 16 amino acids.

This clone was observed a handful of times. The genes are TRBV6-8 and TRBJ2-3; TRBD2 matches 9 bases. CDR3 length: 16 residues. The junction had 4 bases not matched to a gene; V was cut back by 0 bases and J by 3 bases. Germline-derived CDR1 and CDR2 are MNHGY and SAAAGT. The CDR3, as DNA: TGTGCCAGCAGTTACTCACTAGCGGGCACTACAGATACGCAGTATTTT. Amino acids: CASSYSLAGTTDTQYF.

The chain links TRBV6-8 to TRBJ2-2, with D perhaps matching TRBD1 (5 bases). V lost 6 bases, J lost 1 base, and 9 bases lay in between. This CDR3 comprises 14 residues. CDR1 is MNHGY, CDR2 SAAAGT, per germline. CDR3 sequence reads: CASSSTGNTGELFF. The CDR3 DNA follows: TGTGCCAGCAGCTCTACAGGGAACACCGGGGAGCTGTTTTTT.

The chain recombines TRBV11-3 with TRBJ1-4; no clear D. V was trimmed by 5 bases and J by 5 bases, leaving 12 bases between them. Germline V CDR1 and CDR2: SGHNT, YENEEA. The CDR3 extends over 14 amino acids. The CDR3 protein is CASSLRALNEKLFF. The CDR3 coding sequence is TGTGCCAGCAGCCTCCGGGCCTTAAATGAAAAACTGTTTTTT.